This T cell receptor beta chain was captured by sequencing in a study of identical twins. CDR1 and CDR2 from the germline V gene are SQVTM and ANQGSEA. The CDR3 spans 12 residues. V lost 4 bases to trimming and J lost 2 bases, with 6 bases between them. TCRdb processed the 5' RACE reads anew with MiXCR; each CDR3 protein has one entry. This table holds around 250,000 distinct CDR3 sequences, 7% found once. In its sample, this clonotype was seen many times. The data were also submitted as part of a second study, on yellow fever vaccine responses in identical twins.

Source material: memory (CD45RO+) T cells sorted from blood. The TCR was taken from a woman aged 18-30 years in good health. This sequence joins TRBV29-1 and TRBJ2-1, with D possibly TRBD1 on 5 matching bases. The CDR3 bases are TGCAGCGTTGGCAGGGCCTACAATGAGCAGTTCTTC. It translates to CSVGRAYNEQFF.